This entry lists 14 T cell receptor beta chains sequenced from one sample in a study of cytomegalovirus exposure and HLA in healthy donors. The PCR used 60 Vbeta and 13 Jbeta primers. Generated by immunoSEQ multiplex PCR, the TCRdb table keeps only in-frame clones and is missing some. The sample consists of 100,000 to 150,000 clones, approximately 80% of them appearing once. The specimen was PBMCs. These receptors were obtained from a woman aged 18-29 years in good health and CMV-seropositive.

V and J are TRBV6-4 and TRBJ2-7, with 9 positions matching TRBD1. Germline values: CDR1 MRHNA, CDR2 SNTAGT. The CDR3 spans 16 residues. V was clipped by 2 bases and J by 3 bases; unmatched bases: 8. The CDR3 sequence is CASSDGKDRGDYEQYF. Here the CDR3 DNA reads TGTGCCAGCAGTGACGGAAAGGACAGGGGTGACTACGAGCAGTACTTC.

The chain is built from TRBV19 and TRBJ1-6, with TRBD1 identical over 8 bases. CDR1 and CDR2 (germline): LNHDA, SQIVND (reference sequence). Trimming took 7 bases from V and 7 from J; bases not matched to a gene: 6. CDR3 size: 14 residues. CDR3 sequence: CASNQGASNSPLHF. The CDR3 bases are TGTGCCAGTAACCAGGGGGCCTCCAATTCACCCCTCCACTTT.

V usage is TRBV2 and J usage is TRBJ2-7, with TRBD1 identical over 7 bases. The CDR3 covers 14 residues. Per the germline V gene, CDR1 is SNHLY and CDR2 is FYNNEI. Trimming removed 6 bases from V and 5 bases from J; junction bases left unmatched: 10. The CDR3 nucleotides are TGTGCCAGCAGACAGACAGGGAAGTTCAACGAGCAGTACTTC. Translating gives CASRQTGKFNEQYF.

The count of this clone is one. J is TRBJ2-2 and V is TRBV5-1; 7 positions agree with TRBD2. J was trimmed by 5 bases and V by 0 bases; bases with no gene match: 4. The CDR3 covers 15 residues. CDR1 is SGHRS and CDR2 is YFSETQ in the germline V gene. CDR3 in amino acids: CASSLGLANTGELFF. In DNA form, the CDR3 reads TGCGCCAGCAGCTTGGGACTAGCCAATACCGGGGAGCTGTTTTTT. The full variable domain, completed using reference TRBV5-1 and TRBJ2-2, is KAGVTQTPRYLIKTRGQQVTLSCSPISGHRSVSWYQQTPGQGLQFLFEYFSETQRNKGNFPGRFSGRQFSNSRSEMNVSTLELGDSALYLCASSLGLANTGELFFGEGSRLTVL.

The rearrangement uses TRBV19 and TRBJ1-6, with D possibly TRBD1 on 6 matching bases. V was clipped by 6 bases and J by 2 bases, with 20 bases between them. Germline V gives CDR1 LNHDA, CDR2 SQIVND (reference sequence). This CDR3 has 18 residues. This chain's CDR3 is CASSADRISEPYNSPLHF. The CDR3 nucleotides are TGTGCCAGTAGCGCCGACAGGATATCGGAGCCCTATAATTCACCCCTCCACTTT.

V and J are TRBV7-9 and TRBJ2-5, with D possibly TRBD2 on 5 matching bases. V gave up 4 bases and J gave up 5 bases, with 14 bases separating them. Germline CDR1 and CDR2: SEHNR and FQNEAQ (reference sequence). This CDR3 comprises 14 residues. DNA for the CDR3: TGTGCCAGCAGCTCGAGGGAGTCCTGGGAGACCCAGTACTTC. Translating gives CASSSRESWETQYF.

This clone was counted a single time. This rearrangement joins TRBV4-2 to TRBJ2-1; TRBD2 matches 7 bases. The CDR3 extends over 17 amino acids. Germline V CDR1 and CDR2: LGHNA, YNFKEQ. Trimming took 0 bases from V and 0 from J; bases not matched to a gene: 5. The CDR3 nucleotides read TGTGCCAGCAGCCAAGATGGGGGGGGGAGCTCCTACAATGAGCAGTTCTTC. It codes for CASSQDGGGSSYNEQFF.

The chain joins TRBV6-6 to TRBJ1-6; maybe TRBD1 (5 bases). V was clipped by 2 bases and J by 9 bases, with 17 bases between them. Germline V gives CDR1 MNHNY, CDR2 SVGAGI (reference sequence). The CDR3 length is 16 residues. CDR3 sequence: CASSYIGGKNPSPLHF. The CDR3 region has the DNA TGTGCCAGCAGTTACATCGGGGGGAAGAATCCTTCACCCCTCCACTTT.

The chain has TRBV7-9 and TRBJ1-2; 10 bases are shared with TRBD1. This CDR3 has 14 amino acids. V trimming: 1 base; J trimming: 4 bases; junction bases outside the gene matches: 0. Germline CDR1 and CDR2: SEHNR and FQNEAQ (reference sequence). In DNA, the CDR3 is TGTGCCAGCAGCTTAGGGACAGGGGGCTATGGCTACACCTTC. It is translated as CASSLGTGGYGYTF.

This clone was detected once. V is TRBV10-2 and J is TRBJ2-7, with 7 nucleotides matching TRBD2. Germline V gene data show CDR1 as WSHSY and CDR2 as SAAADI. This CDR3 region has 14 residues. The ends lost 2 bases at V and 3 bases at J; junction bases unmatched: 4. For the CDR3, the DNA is TGCGCCAGCAGTGAGGGGGGGGGTTTCTACGAGCAGTACTTC. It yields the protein CASSEGGGFYEQYF.

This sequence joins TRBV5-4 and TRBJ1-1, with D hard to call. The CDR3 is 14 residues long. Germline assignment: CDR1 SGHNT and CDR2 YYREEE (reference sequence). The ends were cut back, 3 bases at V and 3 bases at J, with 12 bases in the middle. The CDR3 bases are TGTGCCAGCAGCTACGGAGGGTTTGACACTGAAGCTTTCTTT. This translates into CASSYGGFDTEAFF.

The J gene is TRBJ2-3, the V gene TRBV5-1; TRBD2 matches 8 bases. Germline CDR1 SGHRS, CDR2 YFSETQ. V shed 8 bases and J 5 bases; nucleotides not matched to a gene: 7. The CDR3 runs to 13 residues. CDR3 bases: TGCGCCAGTAAACCGGGACTAGGAGATACGCAGTATTTT. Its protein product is CASKPGLGDTQYF.

CDR3 sequence (DNA): TGTGCCAGCAGCCCCGGGACAGGGGGTTCCTACGAGCAGTACTTC. Translated: CASSPGTGGSYEQYF. The chain links TRBV11-2 to TRBJ2-7; 11 nucleotides match TRBD1. Germline trimming cut 5 bases from V and 1 base from J; bases unmatched to any gene: 4. From germline, CDR1 is SGHAT and CDR2 FQNNGV. The CDR3 has 15 residues.

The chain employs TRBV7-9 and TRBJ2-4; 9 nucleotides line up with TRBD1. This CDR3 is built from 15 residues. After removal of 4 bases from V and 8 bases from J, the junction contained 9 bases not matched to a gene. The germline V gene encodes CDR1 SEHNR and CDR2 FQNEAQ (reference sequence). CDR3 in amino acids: CASSSHRGPEDIQYF. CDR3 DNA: TGTGCCAGCAGCTCCCACAGGGGGCCTGAGGACATTCAGTACTTC.